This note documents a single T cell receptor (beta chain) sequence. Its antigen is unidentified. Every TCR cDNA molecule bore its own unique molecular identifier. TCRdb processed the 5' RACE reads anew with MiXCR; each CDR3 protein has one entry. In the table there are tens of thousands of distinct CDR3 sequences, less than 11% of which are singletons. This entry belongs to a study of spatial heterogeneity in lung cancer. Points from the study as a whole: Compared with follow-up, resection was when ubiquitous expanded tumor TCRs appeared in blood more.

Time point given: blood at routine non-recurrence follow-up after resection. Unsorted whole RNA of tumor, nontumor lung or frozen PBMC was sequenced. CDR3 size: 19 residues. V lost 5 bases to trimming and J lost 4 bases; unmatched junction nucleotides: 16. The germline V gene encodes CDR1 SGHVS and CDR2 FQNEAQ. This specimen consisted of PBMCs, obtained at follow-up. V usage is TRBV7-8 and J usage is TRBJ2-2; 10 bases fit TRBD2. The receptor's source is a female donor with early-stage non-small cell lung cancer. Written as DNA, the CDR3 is TGTGCCAGCAGCCTCCCTCGGGCAGGGACTAGCGAAAGCACCGGGGAGCTGTTTTTT. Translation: CASSLPRAGTSESTGELFF.